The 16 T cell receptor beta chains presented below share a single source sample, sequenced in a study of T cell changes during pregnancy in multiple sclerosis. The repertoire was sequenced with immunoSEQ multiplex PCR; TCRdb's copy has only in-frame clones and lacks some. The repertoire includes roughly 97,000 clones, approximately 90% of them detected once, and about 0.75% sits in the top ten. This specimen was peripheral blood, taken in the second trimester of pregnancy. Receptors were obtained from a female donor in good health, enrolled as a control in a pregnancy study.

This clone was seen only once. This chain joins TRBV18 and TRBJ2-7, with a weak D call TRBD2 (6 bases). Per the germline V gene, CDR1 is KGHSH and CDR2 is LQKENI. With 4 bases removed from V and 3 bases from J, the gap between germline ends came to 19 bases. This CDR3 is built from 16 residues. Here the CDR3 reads CASSQGLTSVVYEQYF. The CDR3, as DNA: TGTGCCAGCTCACAGGGACTTACCTCGGTGGTCTACGAGCAGTACTTC.

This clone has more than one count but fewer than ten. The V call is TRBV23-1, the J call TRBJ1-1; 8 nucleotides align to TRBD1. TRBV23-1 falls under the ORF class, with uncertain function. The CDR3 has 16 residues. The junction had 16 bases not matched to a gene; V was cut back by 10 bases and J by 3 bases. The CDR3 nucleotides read TGCGCCATGACTAGGAGCAGGGGGCTATGGGACACTGAAGCTTTCTTT. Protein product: CAMTRSRGLWDTEAFF.

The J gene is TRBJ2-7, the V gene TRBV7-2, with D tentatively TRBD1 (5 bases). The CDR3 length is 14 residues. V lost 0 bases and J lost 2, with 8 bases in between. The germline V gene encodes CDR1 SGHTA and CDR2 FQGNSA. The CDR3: CASSLAGRAYEQYF. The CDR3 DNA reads TGTGCCAGCAGCTTAGCGGGCAGGGCCTACGAGCAGTACTTC. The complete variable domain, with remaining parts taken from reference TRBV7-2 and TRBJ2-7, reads GAGVSQSPSNKVTEKGKDVELRCDPISGHTALYWYRQSLGQGLEFLIYFQGNSAPDKSGLPSDRFSAERTGGSVSTLTIQRTQQEDSAVYLCASSLAGRAYEQYFGPGTRLTVT.

The CDR3 DNA follows: TGTGCCAGCATGCCGGGACAGGGAGCCCTTCAATTCCGGGAGACCCAGTACTTC. Protein: CASMPGQGALQFRETQYF. The chain employs TRBV5-8 and TRBJ2-5; 9 positions agree with TRBD1. The CDR3 is 18 amino acids. Germline V lookup: CDR1 SGHTS, CDR2 YDEGEE. Trimming cost V 6 bases and J 5 bases; bases outside gene matches: 20.

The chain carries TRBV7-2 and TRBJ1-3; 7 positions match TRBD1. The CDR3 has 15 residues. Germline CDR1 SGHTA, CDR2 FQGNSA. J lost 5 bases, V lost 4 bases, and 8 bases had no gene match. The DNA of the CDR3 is TGTGCCAGCAGCTCACACAGGGGAACAAGAAACACCATATATTTT. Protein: CASSSHRGTRNTIYF.

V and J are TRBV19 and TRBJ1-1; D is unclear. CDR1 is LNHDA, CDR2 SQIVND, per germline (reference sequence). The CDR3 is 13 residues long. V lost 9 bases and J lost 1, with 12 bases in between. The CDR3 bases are TGTGCCAGCACGTTCGCAGGGAACACTGAAGCTTTCTTT. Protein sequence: CASTFAGNTEAFF. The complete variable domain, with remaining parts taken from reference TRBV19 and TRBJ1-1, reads DGGITQSPKYLFRKEGQNVTLSCEQNLNHDAMYWYRQDPGQGLRLIYYSQIVNDFQKGDIAEGYSVSREKKESFPLTVTSAQKNPTAFYLCASTFAGNTEAFFGQGTRLTVV.

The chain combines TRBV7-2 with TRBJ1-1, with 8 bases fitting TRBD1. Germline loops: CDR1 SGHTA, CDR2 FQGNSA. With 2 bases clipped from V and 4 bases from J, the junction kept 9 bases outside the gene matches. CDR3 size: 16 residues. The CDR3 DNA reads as TGTGCCAGCAGCTTAAGAGGACAGGGATGGTCCACTGAAGCTTTCTTT. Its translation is CASSLRGQGWSTEAFF.

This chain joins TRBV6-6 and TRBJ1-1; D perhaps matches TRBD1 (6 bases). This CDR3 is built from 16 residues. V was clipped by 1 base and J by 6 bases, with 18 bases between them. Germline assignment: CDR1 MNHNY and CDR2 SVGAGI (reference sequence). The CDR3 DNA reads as TGTGCCAGCAGTTACTTTGCTTTCGGGCAGGGGTCTGAAGCTTTCTTT. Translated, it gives CASSYFAFGQGSEAFF.

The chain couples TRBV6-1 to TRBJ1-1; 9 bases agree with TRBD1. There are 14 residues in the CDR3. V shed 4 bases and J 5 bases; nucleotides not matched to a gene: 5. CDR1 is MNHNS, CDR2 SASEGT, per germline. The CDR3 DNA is TGTGCCAGCAGTGGACTACAGGGGGCGACTGAAGCTTTCTTT. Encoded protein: CASSGLQGATEAFF.

CDR3 bases: TGTGCCACCAGCAGAGGAGCCAGCGCAAGCACAGATACGCAGTATTTT. The encoded protein is CATSRGASASTDTQYF. The V and J genes are TRBV15 and TRBJ2-3; D uncertain. Germline V lookup: CDR1 LNHNV, CDR2 YYDKDF (reference sequence). The length of the CDR3 is 16 residues. V was shortened by 1 base and J by 0 bases, with 11 bases between the two germline ends.

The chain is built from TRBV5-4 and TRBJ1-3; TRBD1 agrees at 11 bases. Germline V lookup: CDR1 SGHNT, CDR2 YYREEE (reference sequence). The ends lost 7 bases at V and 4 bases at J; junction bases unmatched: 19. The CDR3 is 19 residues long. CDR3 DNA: TGTGCCAGCCTCCCCGTTTTCCCGGACAGGGGGCGCGCCGGAAACACCATATATTTT. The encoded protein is CASLPVFPDRGRAGNTIYF.

The CDR3 is CASSQVYSLRGSGTYEQYF. CDR3 sequence (DNA): TGCGCCAGCAGCCAAGTTTATTCCCTTCGAGGTAGCGGAACCTACGAGCAGTACTTC. The chain links TRBV4-1 to TRBJ2-7, with a possible D match to TRBD2 (6 bases). The V end lost 1 base, the J end lost 2 bases, and 24 bases lay between the germline ends. CDR1 is MGHRA and CDR2 is YSYEKL in the germline V gene. The length of the CDR3 is 19 residues.

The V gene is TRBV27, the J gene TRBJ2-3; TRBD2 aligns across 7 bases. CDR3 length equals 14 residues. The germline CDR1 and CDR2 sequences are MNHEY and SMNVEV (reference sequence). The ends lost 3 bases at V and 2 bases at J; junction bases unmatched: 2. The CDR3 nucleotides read TGTGCCAGCAGTTTGGGGGGGAACACAGATACGCAGTATTTT. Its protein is CASSLGGNTDTQYF.

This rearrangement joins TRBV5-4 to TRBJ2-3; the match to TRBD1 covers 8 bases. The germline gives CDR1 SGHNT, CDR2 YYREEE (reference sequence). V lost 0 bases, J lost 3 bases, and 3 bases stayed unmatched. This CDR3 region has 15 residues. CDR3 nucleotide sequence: TGTGCCAGCAGCTTGGCGGGACAGGATACAGATACGCAGTATTTT. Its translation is CASSLAGQDTDTQYF.

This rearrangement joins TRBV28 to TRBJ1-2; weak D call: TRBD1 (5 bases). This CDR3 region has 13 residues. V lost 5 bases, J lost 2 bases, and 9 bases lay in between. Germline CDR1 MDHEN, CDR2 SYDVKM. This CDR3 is CASSPQGNYGYTF. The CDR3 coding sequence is TGTGCCAGCAGTCCTCAGGGAAACTATGGCTACACCTTC.

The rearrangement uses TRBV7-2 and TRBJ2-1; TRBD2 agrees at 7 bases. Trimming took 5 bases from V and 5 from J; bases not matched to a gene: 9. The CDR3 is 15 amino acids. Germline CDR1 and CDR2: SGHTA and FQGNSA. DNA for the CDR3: TGTGCCAGCAGCCGAATGGGACTATCTAACAATGAGCAGTTCTTC. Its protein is CASSRMGLSNNEQFF.